These 17 T cell receptor beta chains share one sample of origin, sequenced in a study of blood T cell repertoires in COVID-19. Produced via immunoSEQ multiplex PCR; TCRdb's table is partial and in-frame only. The table lists about 270,000 clones, approximately 91% of them singletons, with under 3% in the top ten. Sequencing used PBMCs or T cells enriched from blood (not recorded which). The receptors originated from a middle-aged woman with acute COVID-19.

J is TRBJ2-5 and V is TRBV18; 11 bases align to TRBD1. The CDR3 has 14 amino acids. V shed 4 bases, J shed 4 bases, and the junction held 2 bases outside the gene matches. Germline CDR1 reads KGHSH; CDR2 reads LQKENI. DNA of the CDR3: TGTGCCAGCTCACTCGGACAGGGGGCAGAGACCCAGTACTTC. Translated, it gives CASSLGQGAETQYF.

The rearrangement links TRBV12-3 or TRBV12-4 to TRBJ2-3, with D unresolved. V was trimmed by 3 bases and J by 2 bases, leaving 6 bases between them. CDR3 length equals 13 residues. CDR3 bases: TGTGCCAGCAGTTTTCCTAACACAGATACGCAGTATTTT. Translation: CASSFPNTDTQYF.

The V call is TRBV5-6, the J call TRBJ1-2; D is uncertain. Germline V gene sequence: CDR1 SGHDT, CDR2 YYEEEE. This CDR3 spans 15 amino acids. V lost 0 bases and J 5 bases, leaving 14 bases between the germline ends. In DNA, the CDR3 is TGTGCCAGCAGCTTGGTCGGGTCGAATTTATATGGCTACACCTTC. This encodes CASSLVGSNLYGYTF.

This chain links TRBV25-1 with TRBJ1-2, with D unclear. The length of the CDR3 is 14 residues. CDR1 MGHDK and CDR2 SYGVNS come from the germline V gene. With 3 bases removed from V and 1 base from J, the gap between germline ends came to 9 bases. The CDR3 nucleotides read TGTGCCAGCAGTGAGTGGGCACTTAACTATGGCTACACCTTC. This encodes CASSEWALNYGYTF.

The rearrangement links TRBV4-1 to TRBJ1-3; D is ambiguous. Germline lookup yields CDR1 MGHRA and CDR2 YSYEKL. Trimming left V 1 base short and J 7 bases short, with 8 bases between. The CDR3 sequence is 13 residues long. For the CDR3, the DNA is TGCGCCAGCAGCCAAGCCAGTATGAACACCATATATTTT. Translated: CASSQASMNTIYF.

CDR3 bases: TGTGCCAGCTCAGAGGGGGTGGTCCACGAGCAGTACTTC. This encodes CASSEGVVHEQYF. The V call is TRBV18, the J call TRBJ2-7; D may be TRBD1 (6 bases). V dropped 5 bases and J dropped 5 bases, with 13 bases sitting between them. CDR3 size: 13 residues. Germline CDR1 reads KGHSH; CDR2 reads LQKENI.

This clone was observed a single time. The V call is TRBV27, the J call TRBJ1-6; D is unclear. The V gene lost 3 bases and the J gene lost 0 bases, with 9 bases spanning the gap. From germline, CDR1 is MNHEY and CDR2 SMNVEV (reference sequence). This CDR3 contains 16 residues. As DNA, the CDR3 is TGTGCCAGCAGTTTCGAACCGAGCTCCTATAATTCACCCCTCCACTTT. This sequence encodes CASSFEPSSYNSPLHF.

The V and J genes are TRBV30 and TRBJ1-6; no definite D call. The V gene's germline CDR1 is GTSNPN and CDR2 SVGIG (reference sequence). V lost 3 bases and J 7 bases, leaving 4 bases between the germline ends. This CDR3 contains 11 residues. In nucleotides, the CDR3 is TGTGCCTGGAGATCAAATTCACCCCTCCACTTT. It is translated as CAWRSNSPLHF.

V gene TRBV30 combines with J gene TRBJ1-1; D is unresolved. Per the germline V gene, CDR1 is GTSNPN and CDR2 is SVGIG (reference sequence). This CDR3 contains 11 residues. V lost 7 bases and J 1 base, leaving 7 bases between the germline ends. CDR3 protein: CASTANTEAFF. CDR3 in DNA: TGTGCCTCGACTGCGAACACTGAAGCTTTCTTT.

V gene TRBV29-1 combines with J gene TRBJ1-1; perhaps TRBD1 as D (6 bases). V lost 6 bases, J lost 4 bases, and 15 bases lay in between. Germline values: CDR1 SQVTM, CDR2 ANQGSEA. This CDR3 is 13 amino acids long. The CDR3: CSVGERGGTEAFF. In nucleotides, the CDR3 is TGCAGCGTCGGGGAAAGGGGGGGCACTGAAGCTTTCTTT.

CDR3 sequence: CASSRRASGGLYNEQFF. The DNA of the CDR3 is TGTGCCAGTAGTAGAAGGGCTAGCGGGGGTCTATACAATGAGCAGTTCTTC. This rearrangement joins TRBV19 to TRBJ2-1; TRBD2 aligns across 10 bases. CDR3 length: 17 amino acids. Germline V lookup: CDR1 LNHDA, CDR2 SQIVND (reference sequence). V lost 4 bases to trimming and J lost 4 bases; unmatched junction nucleotides: 10. The full variable domain, with the rest looked up from reference TRBV19 and TRBJ2-1, is DGGITQSPKYLFRKEGQNVTLSCEQNLNHDAMYWYRQDPGQGLRLIYYSQIVNDFQKGDIAEGYSVSREKKESFPLTVTSAQKNPTAFYLCASSRRASGGLYNEQFFGPGTRLTVL.

The chain recombines TRBV14 with TRBJ1-1, with D perhaps TRBD1 (6 bases). Trimming took 4 bases from V and 4 from J, leaving 13 bases between them. This CDR3 is 14 amino acids long. CDR1 and CDR2 (germline): SGHDN, FVKESK. In DNA form, the CDR3 reads TGTGCCAGCAGCCCACAGGGCGGGAGCACTGAAGCTTTCTTT. Amino acid sequence: CASSPQGGSTEAFF.

V is TRBV7-9 and J is TRBJ1-2, with TRBD1 matching 7 bases. The CDR3 length is 15 residues. The ends lost 5 bases at V and 4 bases at J; junction bases unmatched: 10. Per the germline V gene, CDR1 is SEHNR and CDR2 is FQNEAQ (reference sequence). Here the CDR3 reads CASSPGGRRAYGYTF. DNA for the CDR3: TGTGCCAGCAGCCCAGGGGGTCGGAGGGCCTATGGCTACACCTTC. Together with reference TRBV7-9 and TRBJ1-2, the CDR3 gives the full variable domain: DTGVSQNPRHKITKRGQNVTFRCDPISEHNRLYWYRQTLGQGPEFLTYFQNEAQLEKSRLLSDRFSAERPKGSFSTLEIQRTEQGDSAMYLCASSPGGRRAYGYTFGSGTRLTVV.

The V gene is TRBV19, the J gene TRBJ1-5; 7 bases are a match to TRBD1. Trimming at V came to 5 bases and at J to 5 bases, leaving 3 bases not matched to a gene. From germline, CDR1 is LNHDA and CDR2 SQIVND (reference sequence). The CDR3 runs 13 residues. The CDR3 DNA reads as TGTGCCAGTAGTTCAGACAGGGATCAGCCCCAGCATTTT. It specifies CASSSDRDQPQHF.

The chain joins TRBV7-2 to TRBJ2-7; TRBD1 aligns across 10 bases. Germline V gene sequence: CDR1 SGHTA, CDR2 FQGNSA. The CDR3 covers 14 residues. The V and J ends lost 5 bases and 2 bases, in that order; junction bases with no gene match: 3. In DNA form, the CDR3 reads TGTGCCAGCAGCGGGGACAGGGGACCCTACGAGCAGTACTTC. Translation gives CASSGDRGPYEQYF.

This chain's CDR3 is CASRAQGVRMGNQPQHF. In DNA form, the CDR3 reads TGTGCCAGCAGAGCTCAGGGGGTTCGTATGGGCAATCAGCCCCAGCATTTT. The chain employs TRBV28 and TRBJ1-5; 7 bases are shared with TRBD1. The CDR3 covers 17 residues. V gave up 6 bases and J gave up 2 bases; unmatched junction bases: 13. Looked up from germline, CDR1 is MDHEN and CDR2 is SYDVKM. Combining the CDR3 with reference TRBV28 and TRBJ1-5 gives the whole variable domain DVKVTQSSRYLVKRTGEKVFLECVQDMDHENMFWYRQDPGLGLRLIYFSYDVKMKEKGDIPEGYSVSREKKERFSLILESASTNQTSMYLCASRAQGVRMGNQPQHFGDGTRLSIL.

The chain combines TRBV3-1 (or the pseudogene TRBV3-2) with TRBJ1-3; TRBD1 is a possible D gene (6 bases). V lost 0 bases, J lost 0 bases, and 30 bases lay in between. CDR3 length: 23 residues. Germline CDR1 LGHDT, CDR2 YNNKEL (reference sequence). CDR3 region: CASSQEGDPLFAGTLFSGNTIYF. CDR3 bases: TGTGCCAGCAGCCAAGAAGGTGACCCCTTATTTGCCGGGACATTATTCTCTGGAAACACCATATATTTT.